The following is a TCR beta chain sequence with its context. Its matching antigen is unknown. Repertoires were generated with immunoSEQ multiplex PCR, while TCRdb's copy carries only in-frame clones and drops some. The profile shows 150,000 to 200,000 clones, roughly 77% of them singletons. This entry is derived from a study of cytomegalovirus exposure and HLA in healthy donors. Study-wide points: Among TCR beta chains, those listed as cytomegalovirus-associated numbered about 160. A few CMV-associated chains were confirmed in vitro to be specific for CMV antigens.

Separate from the approximately 720-subject first cohort was the approximately 120-subject validation cohort, to which the donors belonged. What was sequenced was PBMCs. This receptor was obtained from a woman in her twenties or thirties in good health and CMV-seronegative.

CDR3 loop: CASSARTGRNTEAFF. CDR3 bases: TGTGCCAGCAGCGCCCGGACAGGGAGGAACACTGAAGCTTTCTTT. The chain links TRBV9 to TRBJ1-1; 8 positions agree with TRBD1. The CDR3 covers 15 residues. J gave up 1 base and V 3 bases, and 5 bases lay outside the gene matches. CDR1 is SGDLS, CDR2 YYNGEE, per germline.